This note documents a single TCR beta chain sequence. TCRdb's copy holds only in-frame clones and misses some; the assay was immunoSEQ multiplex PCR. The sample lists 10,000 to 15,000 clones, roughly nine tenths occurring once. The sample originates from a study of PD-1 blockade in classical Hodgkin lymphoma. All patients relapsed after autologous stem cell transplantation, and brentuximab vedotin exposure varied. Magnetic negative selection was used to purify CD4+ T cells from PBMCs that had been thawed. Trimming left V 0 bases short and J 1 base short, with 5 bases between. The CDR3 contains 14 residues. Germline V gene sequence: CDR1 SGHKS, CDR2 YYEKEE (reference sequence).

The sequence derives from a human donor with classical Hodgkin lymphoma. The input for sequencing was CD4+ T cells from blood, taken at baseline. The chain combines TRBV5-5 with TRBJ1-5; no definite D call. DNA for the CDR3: TGTGCCAGCAGCTTGGACAGCAGCAATCAGCCCCAGCATTTT. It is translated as CASSLDSSNQPQHF. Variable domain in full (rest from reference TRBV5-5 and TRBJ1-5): DAGVTQSPTHLIKTRGQQVTLRCSPISGHKSVSWYQQVLGQGPQFIFQYYEKEERGRGNFPDRFSARQFPNYSSELNVNALLLGDSALYLCASSLDSSNQPQHFGDGTRLSIL.